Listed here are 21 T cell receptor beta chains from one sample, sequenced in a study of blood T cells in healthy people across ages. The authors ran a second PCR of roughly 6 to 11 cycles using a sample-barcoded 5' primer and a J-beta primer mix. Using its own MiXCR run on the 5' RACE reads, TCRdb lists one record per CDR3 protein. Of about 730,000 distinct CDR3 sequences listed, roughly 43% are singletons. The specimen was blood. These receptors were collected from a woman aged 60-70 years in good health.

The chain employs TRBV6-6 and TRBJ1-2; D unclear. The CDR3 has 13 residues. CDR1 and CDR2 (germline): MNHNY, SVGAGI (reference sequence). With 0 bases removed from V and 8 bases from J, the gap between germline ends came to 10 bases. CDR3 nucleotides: TGTGCCAGCAGTTACTCGATAACCTCCGGCTACACCTTC. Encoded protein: CASSYSITSGYTF.

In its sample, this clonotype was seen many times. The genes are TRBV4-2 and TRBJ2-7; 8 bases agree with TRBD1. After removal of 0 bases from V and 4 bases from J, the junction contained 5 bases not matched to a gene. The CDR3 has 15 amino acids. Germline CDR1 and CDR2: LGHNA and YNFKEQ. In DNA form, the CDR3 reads TGTGCCAGCAGCCAAGATCAGGGACAGGTTTACGAGCAGTACTTC. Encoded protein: CASSQDQGQVYEQYF.

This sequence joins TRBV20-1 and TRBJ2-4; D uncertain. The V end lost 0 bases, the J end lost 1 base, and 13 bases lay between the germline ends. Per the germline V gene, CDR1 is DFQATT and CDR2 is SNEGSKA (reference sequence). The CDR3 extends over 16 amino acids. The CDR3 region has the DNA TGCAGTGCTAGAGACGGATTTAGCAATGCCAAAAACATTCAGTACTTC. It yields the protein CSARDGFSNAKNIQYF.

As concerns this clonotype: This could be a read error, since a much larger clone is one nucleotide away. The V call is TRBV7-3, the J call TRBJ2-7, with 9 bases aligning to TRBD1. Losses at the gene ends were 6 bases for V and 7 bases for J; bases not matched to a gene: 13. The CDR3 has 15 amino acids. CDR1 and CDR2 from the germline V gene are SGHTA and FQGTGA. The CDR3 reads CASSPTGGFPNEQYF. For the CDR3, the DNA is TGTGCCAGCAGTCCGACAGGGGGGTTTCCCAATGAGCAGTACTTC.

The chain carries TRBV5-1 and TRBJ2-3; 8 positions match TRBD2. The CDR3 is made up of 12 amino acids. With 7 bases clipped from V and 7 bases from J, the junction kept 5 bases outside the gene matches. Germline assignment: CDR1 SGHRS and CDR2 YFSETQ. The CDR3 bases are TGCGCCAGCCGAGCGGGGGACCATACGCAGTATTTT. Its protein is CASRAGDHTQYF.

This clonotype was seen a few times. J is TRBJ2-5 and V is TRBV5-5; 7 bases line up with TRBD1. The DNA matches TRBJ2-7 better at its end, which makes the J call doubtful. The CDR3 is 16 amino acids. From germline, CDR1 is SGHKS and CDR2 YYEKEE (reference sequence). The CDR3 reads CASSLAPTGAGDEQYF. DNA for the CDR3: TGTGCCAGCAGCTTGGCCCCTACAGGGGCGGGCGACGAGCAGTACTTC.

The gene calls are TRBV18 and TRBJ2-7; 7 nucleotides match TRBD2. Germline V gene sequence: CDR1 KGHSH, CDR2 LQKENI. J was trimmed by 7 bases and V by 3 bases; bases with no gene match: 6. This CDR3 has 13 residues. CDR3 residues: CASSPASGAEQYF. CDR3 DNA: TGTGCCAGCTCACCGGCTAGCGGAGCGGAGCAGTACTTC.

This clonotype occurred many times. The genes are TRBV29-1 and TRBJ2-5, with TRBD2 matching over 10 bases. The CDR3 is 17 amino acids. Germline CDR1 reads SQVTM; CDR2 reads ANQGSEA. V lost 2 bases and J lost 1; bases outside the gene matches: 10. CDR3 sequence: CSVELSSGSPVQETQYF. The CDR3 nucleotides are TGCAGCGTTGAATTGTCTAGCGGGAGTCCCGTCCAAGAGACCCAGTACTTC.

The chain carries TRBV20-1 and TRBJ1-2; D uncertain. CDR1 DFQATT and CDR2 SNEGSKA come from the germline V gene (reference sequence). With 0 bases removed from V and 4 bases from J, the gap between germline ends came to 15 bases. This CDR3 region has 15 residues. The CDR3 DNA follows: TGCAGTGCTAGAGATGGGGAACCCGAGGTCTATGGCTACACCTTC. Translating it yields CSARDGEPEVYGYTF.

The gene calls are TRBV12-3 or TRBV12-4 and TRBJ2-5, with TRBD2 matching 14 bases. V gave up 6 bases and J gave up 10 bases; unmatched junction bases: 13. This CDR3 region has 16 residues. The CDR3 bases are TGTGCCAGCAGCCCCGGGACTAGCGGGAGTACGGAGGTCCAGTACTTC. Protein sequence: CASSPGTSGSTEVQYF.

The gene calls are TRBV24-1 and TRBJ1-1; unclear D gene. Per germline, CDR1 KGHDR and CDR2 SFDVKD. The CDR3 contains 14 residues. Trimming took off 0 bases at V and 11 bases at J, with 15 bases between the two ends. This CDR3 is CATSDLQLRVGAFF. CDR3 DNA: TGTGCCACCAGTGATTTGCAGTTACGGGTGGGGGCTTTCTTT.

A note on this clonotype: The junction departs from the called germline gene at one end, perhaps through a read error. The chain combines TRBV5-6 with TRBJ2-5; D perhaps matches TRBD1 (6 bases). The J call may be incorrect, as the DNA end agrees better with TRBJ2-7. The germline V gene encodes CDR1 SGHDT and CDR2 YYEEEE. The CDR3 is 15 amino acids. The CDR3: CASSLDQGLIYEQYF. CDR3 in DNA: TGTGCTAGCAGCTTGGATCAGGGGCTAATCTACGAGCAGTACTTC.

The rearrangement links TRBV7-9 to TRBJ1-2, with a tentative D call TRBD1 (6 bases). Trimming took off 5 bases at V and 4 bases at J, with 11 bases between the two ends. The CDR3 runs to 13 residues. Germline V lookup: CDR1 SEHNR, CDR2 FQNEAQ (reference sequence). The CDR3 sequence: CASSLTGSYGYTF. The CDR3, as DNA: TGTGCCAGCAGCCTGACAGGTTCCTATGGCTACACCTTC.

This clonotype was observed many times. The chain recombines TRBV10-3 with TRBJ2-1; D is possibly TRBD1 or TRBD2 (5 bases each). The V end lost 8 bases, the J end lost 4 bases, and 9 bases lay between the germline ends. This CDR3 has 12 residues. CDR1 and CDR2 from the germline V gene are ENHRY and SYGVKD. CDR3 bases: TGTGCCATCGGGACGGGGTACAATGAGCAGTTCTTC. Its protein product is CAIGTGYNEQFF.

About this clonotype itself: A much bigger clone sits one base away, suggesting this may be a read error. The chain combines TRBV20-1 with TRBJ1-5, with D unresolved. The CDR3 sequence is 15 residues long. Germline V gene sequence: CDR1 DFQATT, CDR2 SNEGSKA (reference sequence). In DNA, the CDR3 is TGCAGTGCTAGACAATCCAGAGGGTACAATCGGCCCCAGCATTTT. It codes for CSARQSRGYNRPQHF.

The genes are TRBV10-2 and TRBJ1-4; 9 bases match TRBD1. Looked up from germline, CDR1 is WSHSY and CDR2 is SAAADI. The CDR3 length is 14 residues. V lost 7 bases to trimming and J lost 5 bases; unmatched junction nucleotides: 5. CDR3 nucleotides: TGCGCCAGCACCCAACAGGGGGCGAATGAAAAACTGTTTTTT. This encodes CASTQQGANEKLFF.

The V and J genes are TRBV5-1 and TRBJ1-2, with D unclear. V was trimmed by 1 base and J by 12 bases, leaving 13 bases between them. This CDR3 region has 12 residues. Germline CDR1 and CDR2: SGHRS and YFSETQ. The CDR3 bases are TGCGCCAGCAGCTTGCAGGACGGCCAACACACCTTC. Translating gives CASSLQDGQHTF. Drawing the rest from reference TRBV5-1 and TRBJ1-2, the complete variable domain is KAGVTQTPRYLIKTRGQQVTLSCSPISGHRSVSWYQQTPGQGLQFLFEYFSETQRNKGNFPGRFSGRQFSNSRSEMNVSTLELGDSALYLCASSLQDGQHTFGSGTRLTVV.

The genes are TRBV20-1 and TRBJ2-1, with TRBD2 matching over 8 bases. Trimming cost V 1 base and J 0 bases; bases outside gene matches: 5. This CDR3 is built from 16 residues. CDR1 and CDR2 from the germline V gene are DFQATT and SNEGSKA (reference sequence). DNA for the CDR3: TGCAGTGCTAGAGTTCTAAGCGGGAGCTCCTACAATGAGCAGTTCTTC. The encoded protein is CSARVLSGSSYNEQFF.

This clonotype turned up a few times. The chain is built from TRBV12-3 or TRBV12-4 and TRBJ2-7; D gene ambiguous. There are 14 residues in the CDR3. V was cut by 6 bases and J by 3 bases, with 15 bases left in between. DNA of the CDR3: TGTGCCAGCAGCACCAGGAACTTGATCTACGAGCAGTACTTC. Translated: CASSTRNLIYEQYF.

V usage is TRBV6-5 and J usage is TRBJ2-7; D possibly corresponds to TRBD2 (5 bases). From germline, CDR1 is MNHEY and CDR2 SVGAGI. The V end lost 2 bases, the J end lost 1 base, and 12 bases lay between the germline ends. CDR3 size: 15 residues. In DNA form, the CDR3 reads TGTGCCAGCAGTTACATGAGGGCACCGTCCTACGAGCAGTACTTC. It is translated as CASSYMRAPSYEQYF.

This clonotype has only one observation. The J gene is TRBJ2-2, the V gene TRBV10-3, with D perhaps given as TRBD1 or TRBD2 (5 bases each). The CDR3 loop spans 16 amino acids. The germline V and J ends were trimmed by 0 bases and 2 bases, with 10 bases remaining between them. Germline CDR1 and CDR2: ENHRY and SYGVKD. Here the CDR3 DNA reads TGTGCCATCAGTGAGTCGGAGAGGGGAAACACCGGGGAGCTGTTTTTT. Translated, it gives CAISESERGNTGELFF.